The present TCR beta chain was sequenced within a study of T cell changes during pregnancy in multiple sclerosis. The germline V gene encodes CDR1 LGHNA and CDR2 YNFKEQ. The CDR3 sequence is 17 residues long. Germline trimming cut 0 bases from V and 5 bases from J; bases unmatched to any gene: 10. Measured with immunoSEQ multiplex PCR; TCRdb has only the in-frame clones, and not every one. The table has around 53,000 clones, about 90% seen once. Material: CD4+ T cells from peripheral blood mononuclear cells, obtained after pregnancy. The rearrangement joins TRBV4-2 to TRBJ2-3, with TRBD2 matching over 8 bases. This sequence was found in a female donor with multiple sclerosis, enrolled in a pregnancy study. CDR3 sequence: CASSQDPDGGAQDTQYF. DNA of the CDR3: TGTGCCAGCAGCCAAGATCCGGACGGGGGGGCCCAAGATACGCAGTATTTT.